Listed here are 3 T cell receptor beta chains from one sample, sequenced in a study of molecular identifiers for immune sequencing clone quantification. TCRdb re-called the PCR reads with MiXCR, one entry per CDR3 protein. The sample consists of some 91,000 distinct CDR3 sequences, 20% to 25% of them appearing once. The sequenced material came from naive CD8+ T cells from blood, with Jurkat cell RNA spiked in. The subset is: FACS-sorted CD8+CD4-CCR7+CD45RA+ naive T cells. The receptor source for this set is a human donor in good health. Some libraries in this study had Jurkat cell RNA spiked in.

Ten or more counts support this clonotype. The chain couples TRBV7-9 to TRBJ2-5, with D possibly matching TRBD1 (6 bases). Germline-derived CDR1 and CDR2 are SEHNR and FQNEAQ (reference sequence). Trimming shortened V by 4 bases and J by 4 bases, and 16 bases separated the two germline ends. This CDR3 comprises 15 residues. The CDR3 sequence: CASSSTTGGVETQYF. For the CDR3, the DNA is TGTGCCAGCAGCTCAACGACAGGTGGGGTAGAGACCCAGTACTTC.

Concerning this clonotype: Given a much more abundant clone one base away, this may be a read error. The V and J genes are TRBV7-9 and TRBJ1-5; tentative D call: TRBD1 (6 bases). The assigned J gene may be wrong: the sequence end matches TRBJ2-3 better. The CDR3 extends over 15 amino acids. CDR1 SEHNR and CDR2 FQNEAQ come from the germline V gene (reference sequence). As DNA, the CDR3 is TGTGCCAGCAGCCTCGGACAGTTCGACAATCAGCCCCAGTATTTT. It encodes CASSLGQFDNQPQYF.

With respect to this clonotype: With a much larger clone just one base away, this may be a read error. The chain links TRBV30 to TRBJ1-2; the D is unclear. V lost 2 bases and J lost 1, with 8 bases in between. The CDR3 has 13 amino acids. The germline V gene encodes CDR1 GTSNPN and CDR2 SVGIG (reference sequence). DNA for the CDR3: TGTGCCTGGAGTACCGATTATAACTATGGCTACACCTTC. As protein: CAWSTDYNYGYTF.